Below are 14 T cell receptor beta chains sequenced from a single sample in a study of T cell clones after liver transplantation. Clones were sequenced by immunoSEQ multiplex PCR, and TCRdb holds only the in-frame ones, with some missing. Among 70,000 to 95,000 clones listed, around four fifths were seen once. The material sequenced was CD4+ T cells from blood, taken at the 22-month timepoint. Source of these receptors: a human patient who received a liver transplant. The T cells may come from the graft donor.

This chain connects TRBV9 to TRBJ2-3; weak D call: TRBD2 (5 bases). CDR3 length equals 14 residues. V shed 3 bases and J shed 3 bases, with 11 bases lying between them. Per germline, CDR1 SGDLS and CDR2 YYNGEE. The CDR3 reads CASSARGLTDTQYF. In DNA form, the CDR3 reads TGTGCCAGCAGCGCCAGAGGGCTGACAGATACGCAGTATTTT.

The chain combines TRBV12-5 with TRBJ2-1; no reliable D call. Trimming shortened V by 6 bases and J by 0 bases, and 15 bases separated the two germline ends. Germline V gene sequence: CDR1 LGHNT, CDR2 FRNRAP. The CDR3 totals 16 residues. The CDR3, as DNA: TGTGCTAGTGGCATAGGCCTGGGTGTCTCCTACAATGAGCAGTTCTTC. This codes for CASGIGLGVSYNEQFF.

J is TRBJ1-2 and V is TRBV5-6; TRBD1 is a possible D gene (5 bases). The CDR3 spans 15 residues. Germline CDR1 reads SGHDT; CDR2 reads YYEEEE. V lost 5 bases, J lost 12 bases, and 26 bases lay in between. Written as DNA, the CDR3 is TGTGCCAGCAGTCGGGGGATTCGAGGGAGCGGGAACGACACCTTC. Protein sequence: CASSRGIRGSGNDTF.

This clone was found once. The chain carries TRBV5-6 and TRBJ1-3; D is unclear. Trimming took 4 bases from V and 0 from J, leaving 17 bases between them. The CDR3 has 17 residues. CDR1 is SGHDT, CDR2 YYEEEE, per germline. CDR3 amino acids: CASSTKSRVYSGNTIYF. DNA of the CDR3: TGTGCCAGCAGCACCAAGTCCCGGGTCTACTCTGGAAACACCATATATTTT.

The chain uses TRBV5-4 and TRBJ1-2; tentatively, D is TRBD1 (6 bases). CDR1 is SGHNT, CDR2 YYREEE, per germline (reference sequence). The CDR3 spans 15 residues. Trimming took 4 bases from V and 7 from J, leaving 20 bases between them. The CDR3 region has the DNA TGTGCCAGCAGCGGGATGACAGGATCTAGGGGTGGCTACACCTTC. Protein: CASSGMTGSRGGYTF.

The chain links TRBV7-9 to TRBJ2-7; the D is unclear. Trimming took 1 base from V and 3 from J, leaving 10 bases between them. This CDR3 has 14 amino acids. CDR1 and CDR2 (germline): SEHNR, FQNEAQ (reference sequence). CDR3 loop: CASSLVQSFYEQYF. The CDR3, as DNA: TGTGCCAGCAGCTTAGTACAGAGTTTCTACGAGCAGTACTTC.

This clone was detected only a few times. DNA for the CDR3: TGTGCCAGCAGCTTGGATACAGGGGGCACTGAAGCTTTCTTT. Protein product: CASSLDTGGTEAFF. V is TRBV5-4 and J is TRBJ1-1; 8 bases fit TRBD1. The germline V gene has CDR1 SGHNT and CDR2 YYREEE (reference sequence). V dropped 0 bases and J dropped 4; count of bases not matched to a gene: 2. The CDR3 covers 14 residues.

This clone was recorded once. The V gene is TRBV7-6, the J gene TRBJ1-5; D ambiguous. In germline, CDR1 is SGHVS, CDR2 FNYEAQ. This CDR3 is built from 13 residues. V lost 3 bases and J 5 bases, leaving 8 bases between the germline ends. This CDR3 reads CASSLSLDQPQHF. DNA of the CDR3: TGTGCCAGCAGCTTGTCCCTAGATCAGCCCCAGCATTTT.

The chain has TRBV7-2 and TRBJ1-2; maybe TRBD1 (6 bases). V lost 5 bases and J 7 bases, leaving 11 bases between the germline ends. In germline, CDR1 is SGHTA, CDR2 FQGNSA. The CDR3 extends over 12 amino acids. Here the CDR3 DNA reads TGTGCCAGCAGCCCTTCCAGGGGTGGCTACACCTTC. This codes for CASSPSRGGYTF.

V and J are TRBV6-6 and TRBJ2-7; TRBD1 matches at 9 bases. The V and J ends lost 2 bases and 2 bases, in that order; junction bases with no gene match: 7. The CDR3 extends over 16 amino acids. Germline V gives CDR1 MNHNY, CDR2 SVGAGI (reference sequence). DNA for the CDR3: TGTGCCAGCAGTTACCAGGGGGGACAGGGCCCCTACGAGCAGTACTTC. It encodes CASSYQGGQGPYEQYF.

The chain recombines TRBV19 with TRBJ2-1, with D perhaps being TRBD1 or TRBD2 (5 bases each). Trimming left V 4 bases short and J 0 bases short, with 16 bases between. CDR1 is LNHDA and CDR2 is SQIVND in the germline V gene (reference sequence). The CDR3 length is 17 residues. The CDR3 bases are TGTGCCAGTAGTAGGGCAAGACCAGGGAGCTCCTACAATGAGCAGTTCTTC. Protein product: CASSRARPGSSYNEQFF.

The chain employs TRBV10-3 and TRBJ1-5; the D is unclear. The CDR3 is 12 amino acids. With 4 bases removed from V and 7 bases from J, the gap between germline ends came to 8 bases. The V gene's germline CDR1 is ENHRY and CDR2 SYGVKD. The CDR3 is CAISGAGQPQHF. The CDR3, as DNA: TGTGCCATCAGTGGTGCCGGGCAGCCCCAGCATTTT.

The chain combines TRBV10-1 with TRBJ2-2, with 7 bases identical to TRBD1. CDR1 and CDR2 from the germline V gene are WNHNN and SYGVQD (reference sequence). The CDR3 is 14 residues long. The ends lost 9 bases at V and 3 bases at J; junction bases unmatched: 7. CDR3 nucleotide sequence: TGCGCCAGGGGACAGAGCTCTCACACCGGGGAGCTGTTTTTT. Its translation: CARGQSSHTGELFF.

The rearrangement links TRBV19 to TRBJ2-5; maybe TRBD1 (6 bases). CDR1 and CDR2 from the germline V gene are LNHDA and SQIVND (reference sequence). Trimming left V 5 bases short and J 5 bases short, with 15 bases between. This CDR3 has 14 residues. CDR3 sequence reads: CASSAKQGSETQYF. The CDR3 bases are TGTGCCAGTAGTGCCAAACAGGGTTCGGAGACCCAGTACTTC.